The 3 T cell receptor beta chains listed next were all sequenced from one sample in a study of control samples from healthy donors and cancer patients. TCRdb's copy holds only in-frame clones and misses some; the assay was immunoSEQ multiplex PCR. The sample has about 130,000 clones, 75% to 95% seen once. Sequenced material: blood. The receptors derive from a man in his forties or fifties in good health.

This chain links TRBV15 with TRBJ2-2, with 11 nucleotides matching TRBD2. Germline V CDR1 and CDR2: LNHNV, YYDKDF (reference sequence). CDR3 size: 15 residues. The ends lost 2 bases at V and 9 bases at J; junction bases unmatched: 5. In nucleotides, the CDR3 is TGTGCCACCAGCAGAACCCTAGCGGGGGGACGGGAGCTGTTTTTT. Amino acid sequence: CATSRTLAGGRELFF.

The chain employs TRBV14 and TRBJ1-3, with TRBD1 identical over 7 bases. This CDR3 has 18 amino acids. V shed 2 bases, J shed 0 bases, and the junction held 10 bases outside the gene matches. Germline V gene lookup returns CDR1 SGHDN and CDR2 FVKESK. The CDR3 DNA sequence: TGTGCCAGCAGCCAAACGGGACAGCAATCCGACTCTGGAAACACCATATATTTT. Translating gives CASSQTGQQSDSGNTIYF.

The chain joins TRBV6-1 to TRBJ2-4, with 7 nucleotides matching TRBD2. The CDR3 runs 18 residues. Germline V gives CDR1 MNHNS, CDR2 SASEGT. V was pared by 1 base and J by 8 bases, with 17 bases of the junction left unmatched. The chain's CDR3 is CASSEDSGFGGFVDIQYF. As DNA, the CDR3 is TGTGCCAGCAGTGAAGATTCGGGGTTCGGGGGGTTTGTTGACATTCAGTACTTC.